These 12 T cell receptor beta chains originate from one sample sequenced in a study of T-cell reconstitution after alpha-beta-depleted transplantation in children. Unique molecular identifiers tagged the TCRbeta library. MiXCR was run by TCRdb on the PCR reads, yielding one entry per CDR3 protein. Found here are a few hundred thousand distinct CDR3 sequences, about a quarter of them singletons; the top ten hold approximately 39%. The sequenced sample was PBMCs, obtained before TCRalphabeta/CD19-depleted stem cell transplant. The source of these receptors is a boy under two years old with Wiskott-Aldrich syndrome, due to receive a stem cell transplant.

This rearrangement joins TRBV3-1 to TRBJ1-6, with D unclear. With 4 bases removed from V and 9 bases from J, the gap between germline ends came to 19 bases. This CDR3 has 16 amino acids. Germline V gives CDR1 LGHDT, CDR2 YNNKEL (reference sequence). CDR3 nucleotides: TGTGCCAGCAGCCGAAGTCAGGTGGATTTCGGTTCACCCCTCCACTTT. This gives the protein CASSRSQVDFGSPLHF.

CDR3 sequence: CAIRGAGTGINYGYTF. The CDR3 bases are TGTGCCATCAGGGGAGCCGGGACAGGGATTAACTATGGCTACACCTTC. The chain recombines TRBV10-3 with TRBJ1-2, with TRBD1 identical over 9 bases. Germline loops: CDR1 ENHRY, CDR2 SYGVKD. V lost 6 bases to trimming and J lost 1 base; unmatched junction nucleotides: 9. The CDR3 contains 16 residues.

This clonotype was counted a few times. This chain uses TRBV10-3 with TRBJ2-7; 14 positions agree with TRBD2. Germline V gene data show CDR1 as ENHRY and CDR2 as SYGVKD. CDR3 size: 19 residues. Unmatched junction bases numbered 16, after V lost 5 bases and J lost 4 bases. The CDR3 loop is CAISPYEGLAGGGTYEQYF. The CDR3 nucleotides are TGTGCCATCAGTCCCTATGAAGGACTAGCGGGAGGTGGTACTTACGAGCAGTACTTC.

This clonotype showed up just a few times. The V and J genes are TRBV5-1 and TRBJ2-7; a possible D gene is TRBD1 (5 bases). CDR1 SGHRS and CDR2 YFSETQ come from the germline V gene. V lost 9 bases, J lost 0 bases, and 13 bases lay in between. The CDR3 is 13 residues long. The CDR3 spells CATKIGDSYEQYF. CDR3 nucleotide sequence: TGCGCCACCAAAATAGGGGACTCCTACGAGCAGTACTTC.

The chain recombines TRBV28 with TRBJ2-3; possible D gene TRBD1, 7 bases. Germline loops: CDR1 MDHEN, CDR2 SYDVKM. Trimming pared 9 bases from V and 3 bases from J, leaving 22 bases between. The CDR3 is 16 amino acids. In DNA form, the CDR3 reads TGTGCCAGTTCCCCACCCGGCAGGGGGGAGACAGATACGCAGTATTTT. Translation: CASSPPGRGETDTQYF. The full variable domain, completed using reference TRBV28 and TRBJ2-3, is DVKVTQSSRYLVKRTGEKVFLECVQDMDHENMFWYRQDPGLGLRLIYFSYDVKMKEKGDIPEGYSVSREKKERFSLILESASTNQTSMYLCASSPPGRGETDTQYFGPGTRLTVL.

J is TRBJ2-1 and V is TRBV12-3 or TRBV12-4; no reliable D call. V was clipped by 6 bases and J by 9 bases, with 15 bases between them. CDR3 length: 13 residues. The CDR3 nucleotides read TGTGCCAGCAGGAGAGACTTGACGAGTGAGCAGTTCTTC. Translation gives CASRRDLTSEQFF.

This clonotype appeared a few times. V usage is TRBV5-1 and J usage is TRBJ2-1; perhaps TRBD2 as D (6 bases). The V gene lost 3 bases and the J gene lost 7 bases, with 14 bases spanning the gap. The CDR3 has 14 residues. The germline CDR1 and CDR2 sequences are SGHRS and YFSETQ. CDR3 sequence: CASSYGTRGNEQFF. The DNA for the CDR3 is TGCGCCAGCAGCTACGGGACCCGGGGGAATGAGCAGTTCTTC.

This clonotype came up a few times. The chain employs TRBV7-8 and TRBJ1-5; 11 bases fit TRBD1. The CDR3 totals 15 residues. Trimming removed 2 bases from V and 7 bases from J; junction bases left unmatched: 4. Germline CDR1 and CDR2: SGHVS and FQNEAQ. The CDR3 loop reads CASSLRGQGGQPQHF. CDR3 in DNA: TGTGCCAGCAGCTTAAGGGGACAGGGGGGGCAGCCCCAGCATTTT.

The table lists this clonotype with a few counts. This chain uses TRBV5-6 with TRBJ2-1, with TRBD1 matching over 8 bases. V dropped 4 bases and J dropped 1; count of bases not matched to a gene: 10. The CDR3 is 17 residues long. From germline, CDR1 is SGHDT and CDR2 YYEEEE. The DNA for the CDR3 is TGTGCCAGCAGCAACACAGGGGGTTTGGGTTCCTACAATGAGCAGTTCTTC. Translated: CASSNTGGLGSYNEQFF.

The gene calls are TRBV29-1 and TRBJ1-2; unclear D gene. Germline V gene sequence: CDR1 SQVTM, CDR2 ANQGSEA. Trimming pared 3 bases from V and 2 bases from J, leaving 10 bases between. CDR3 length equals 13 residues. In nucleotides, the CDR3 is TGCAGCGTTGATGTAGTGGGGAACTATGGCTACACCTTC. It codes for CSVDVVGNYGYTF.

The chain couples TRBV9 to TRBJ2-2; no clear D gene. This CDR3 is 14 amino acids long. With 1 base removed from V and 4 bases from J, the gap between germline ends came to 8 bases. CDR1 and CDR2 (germline): SGDLS, YYNGEE. The CDR3 nucleotides are TGTGCCAGCAGCGTACAAAGTGTCACCGGGGAGCTGTTTTTT. Amino acid sequence: CASSVQSVTGELFF.

In the case of this clonotype: A junction boundary mismatches the germline segment, possibly from a read error. The chain couples TRBV7-1 to TRBJ2-1; a weak D match, TRBD2 (6 bases). TRBV7-1 is known as an ORF, though its function is uncertain. CDR3 length: 13 amino acids. The CDR3 nucleotides are TGTGCCAGCAGCTCCGGGAGAAACAATGAGCATTTCTTC. Protein: CASSSGRNNEHFF.